Listed here are 4 T cell receptor beta chains from one sample, sequenced in a study of T cells after yellow fever vaccination. Each CDR3 protein is one row after TCRdb ran MiXCR on the 5' RACE reads. The repertoire holds under 250,000 distinct CDR3 sequences, with 3.2% as singletons. The material sequenced was CD4+ T cells sorted from PBMCs, taken 10 days after the yellow fever booster vaccination. These receptors all come from a man between 18 and 29 years old who received the YFV17D yellow fever vaccine.

This clonotype was seen more than once but under ten times. This chain uses TRBV5-4 with TRBJ2-3; D uncertain. The CDR3 is 13 residues long. Per germline, CDR1 SGHNT and CDR2 YYREEE (reference sequence). V was cut by 4 bases and J by 6 bases, with 12 bases left in between. CDR3 in amino acids: CASSPNIGDTQYF. The CDR3 DNA follows: TGTGCCAGCAGCCCAAACATTGGGGATACGCAGTATTTT.

This clonotype was seen ten or more times. The gene calls are TRBV10-3 and TRBJ2-2; 8 bases map to TRBD2. The V gene end was trimmed by 0 bases and the J gene end by 8 bases; junction bases not matched to a gene: 11. This CDR3 region has 17 residues. Germline loops: CDR1 ENHRY, CDR2 SYGVKD. The DNA for the CDR3 is TGTGCCATCAGTGAGTCGGTGCGGGGGGCGATAGAAGGGGAGCTGTTTTTT. Its protein product is CAISESVRGAIEGELFF.

This chain uses TRBV18 with TRBJ2-5; tentative D call: TRBD1 (5 bases). V lost 3 bases and J lost 4, with 15 bases in between. The CDR3 sequence is 15 residues long. Per the germline V gene, CDR1 is KGHSH and CDR2 is LQKENI. CDR3 nucleotides: TGTGCCAGCTCACCCCCTGGGATAAGGGGAGAGACCCAGTACTTC. It specifies CASSPPGIRGETQYF.

This clonotype was counted between two and nine times. V usage is TRBV6-6 and J usage is TRBJ1-5, with D possibly TRBD1 on 6 matching bases. CDR1 and CDR2 (germline): MNHNY, SVGAGI (reference sequence). Deletions cut 5 bases from V and 4 bases from J, with 12 bases between. The CDR3 sequence is 14 residues long. The CDR3 reads CASSPRGGNQPQHF. CDR3 nucleotide sequence: TGTGCCAGCAGTCCCCGAGGGGGGAATCAGCCCCAGCATTTT.